One sample yielded the 27 T cell receptor beta chains listed below, sequenced in a study of OX40 agonist ivuxolimab in advanced cancers. Repertoires were generated with immunoSEQ multiplex PCR, while TCRdb's copy carries only in-frame clones and drops some. The sample shows tens of thousands of clones, approximately 90% of them seen only once. The sequences come from CD4+ or CD8+ T cells sorted from blood, collected in a trial of the OX40 agonist ivuxolimab. The origin of the receptors is an adult with an advanced solid tumor such as melanoma, head and neck, liver or kidney cancer.

The V gene is TRBV29-1, the J gene TRBJ2-7; 8 positions match TRBD1. Per the germline V gene, CDR1 is SQVTM and CDR2 is ANQGSEA. With 6 bases clipped from V and 13 bases from J, the junction kept 8 bases outside the gene matches. This CDR3 contains 10 residues. The CDR3 loop reads CSVQGQEVYF. The CDR3 coding sequence is TGCAGCGTCCAGGGACAGGAGGTATACTTC.

CDR3 amino acids: CASSSGRGGNEQFF. DNA for the CDR3: TGTGCCAGCAGTAGCGGGAGAGGTGGCAATGAGCAGTTCTTC. V usage is TRBV6-6 and J usage is TRBJ2-1; 8 bases are shared with TRBD2. Unmatched junction bases numbered 6, after V lost 5 bases and J lost 6 bases. Germline lookup yields CDR1 MNHNY and CDR2 SVGAGI (reference sequence). The CDR3 contains 14 residues.

J is TRBJ1-4 and V is TRBV6-1; D is unresolved. CDR3 size: 14 residues. Germline assignment: CDR1 MNHNS and CDR2 SASEGT. Trimming removed 3 bases at V and 5 bases at J, with 10 bases between. The CDR3 nucleotides read TGTGCCAGCAGTGACTTCGGCCGCAATGAAAAACTGTTTTTT. It encodes CASSDFGRNEKLFF.

This clone was found once. The chain combines TRBV5-4 with TRBJ2-7; D not resolved. The CDR3 is 11 residues long. V shed 0 bases and J shed 5 bases, with 3 bases lying between them. Germline V gene data show CDR1 as SGHNT and CDR2 as YYREEE (reference sequence). The CDR3 region is CASSLVDEQYF. The CDR3 bases are TGTGCCAGCAGCTTGGTTGACGAGCAGTACTTC.

The chain recombines TRBV7-9 with TRBJ1-4, with D unresolved. Trimming pared 5 bases from V and 6 bases from J, leaving 7 bases between. Per the germline V gene, CDR1 is SEHNR and CDR2 is FQNEAQ (reference sequence). The length of the CDR3 is 12 residues. In nucleotides, the CDR3 is TGTGCCAGCAGCCCCGTGGATGAAAAACTGTTTTTT. Protein: CASSPVDEKLFF.

The V and J genes are TRBV7-8 and TRBJ1-4; D is unclear. Germline lookup yields CDR1 SGHVS and CDR2 FQNEAQ. V was pared by 3 bases and J by 0 bases, with 14 bases between. The CDR3 extends over 17 amino acids. The CDR3 nucleotides read TGTGCCAGCAGCTTCGTCAGCACTCTTCCAACTAATGAAAAACTGTTTTTT. As protein: CASSFVSTLPTNEKLFF.

Here the CDR3 reads CASSHPGHNYEQYF. CDR3 coding DNA: TGTGCCAGCAGTCACCCGGGCCACAACTACGAGCAGTACTTC. The V call is TRBV25-1, the J call TRBJ2-7; D is ambiguous. The CDR3 length is 14 residues. With 5 bases removed from V and 3 bases from J, the gap between germline ends came to 14 bases. Per germline, CDR1 MGHDK and CDR2 SYGVNS.

This chain joins TRBV18 and TRBJ2-7; D is unresolved. The CDR3 sequence is 12 residues long. Germline V gives CDR1 KGHSH, CDR2 LQKENI. V was trimmed by 3 bases and J by 2 bases, leaving 5 bases between them. The CDR3 nucleotides read TGTGCCAGCTCACCGGACCCCTACGAGCAGTACTTC. Protein: CASSPDPYEQYF.

This clone was recorded only once. This chain links TRBV7-2 with TRBJ2-7, with a possible D match to TRBD2 (6 bases). V dropped 5 bases and J dropped 2 bases, with 16 bases sitting between them. The germline V gene encodes CDR1 SGHTA and CDR2 FQGNSA. The length of the CDR3 is 15 residues. The CDR3 sequence: CASSPSSARPYEQYF. CDR3 coding DNA: TGTGCCAGCAGCCCATCTAGCGCCCGCCCCTACGAGCAGTACTTC. The full variable domain, in which reference TRBV7-2 and TRBJ2-7 provide the parts outside the CDR3, is GAGVSQSPSNKVTEKGKDVELRCDPISGHTALYWYRQSLGQGLEFLIYFQGNSAPDKSGLPSDRFSAERTGGSVSTLTIQRTQQEDSAVYLCASSPSSARPYEQYFGPGTRLTVT.

The CDR3 region has the DNA TGCGCCAGCAGCTTGGGACCACAGGGTGGGGACCAAGAGACCCAGTACTTC. Its protein product is CASSLGPQGGDQETQYF. The genes are TRBV5-1 and TRBJ2-5, with TRBD1 as a possible D gene (6 bases). V lost 0 bases and J lost 0, with 15 bases in between. The CDR3 runs to 17 residues. The germline gives CDR1 SGHRS, CDR2 YFSETQ. The full variable domain, with the rest looked up from reference TRBV5-1 and TRBJ2-5, is KAGVTQTPRYLIKTRGQQVTLSCSPISGHRSVSWYQQTPGQGLQFLFEYFSETQRNKGNFPGRFSGRQFSNSRSEMNVSTLELGDSALYLCASSLGPQGGDQETQYFGPGTRLLVL.

The rearrangement uses TRBV5-1 and TRBJ2-7; D is uncertain. This CDR3 comprises 14 residues. Germline V CDR1 and CDR2: SGHRS, YFSETQ. Trimming stripped 6 bases from V and 5 bases from J, with 18 bases between. CDR3 in DNA: TGCGCCAGCACCTCCGGTCCCCCCGGCGACGAGCAGTACTTC. Translation gives CASTSGPPGDEQYF. Drawing the rest from reference TRBV5-1 and TRBJ2-7, the complete variable domain is KAGVTQTPRYLIKTRGQQVTLSCSPISGHRSVSWYQQTPGQGLQFLFEYFSETQRNKGNFPGRFSGRQFSNSRSEMNVSTLELGDSALYLCASTSGPPGDEQYFGPGTRLTVT.

The chain combines TRBV6-4 with TRBJ2-5, with TRBD2 matching 7 bases. The last part of the DNA fits TRBJ2-7 better; the J call may be wrong. There are 14 residues in the CDR3. The germline gives CDR1 MRHNA, CDR2 SNTAGT. The CDR3: CASRLLARSYEQYF. CDR3 coding DNA: TGTGCCAGCAGATTACTAGCGCGCTCCTACGAGCAGTACTTC.

The chain carries TRBV9 and TRBJ2-3; D gene ambiguous. From germline, CDR1 is SGDLS and CDR2 YYNGEE. V dropped 5 bases and J dropped 3 bases, with 10 bases sitting between them. The CDR3 runs 13 residues. The CDR3 DNA reads as TGTGCCAGCAGGAGGTCGGGTACAGATACGCAGTATTTT. Its protein is CASRRSGTDTQYF.

The chain links TRBV2 to TRBJ2-5; the match to TRBD1 covers 8 bases. Per the germline V gene, CDR1 is SNHLY and CDR2 is FYNNEI. J was trimmed by 4 bases and V by 9 bases; bases with no gene match: 13. The CDR3 runs 15 residues. The CDR3 region has the DNA TGTGCCAGACCCTTCGTTCAGGGGGCACGAGAGACCCAGTACTTC. Encoded protein: CARPFVQGARETQYF.

The chain links TRBV9 to TRBJ2-5, with a weak D call TRBD2 (5 bases). The CDR3 length is 16 residues. CDR1 is SGDLS and CDR2 is YYNGEE in the germline V gene. V gave up 4 bases and J gave up 2 bases, with 18 bases separating them. CDR3 in DNA: TGTGCCAGCAGCTCACACAGCTTCAGAGGGCAAGAGACCCAGTACTTC. This encodes CASSSHSFRGQETQYF.

The V and J genes are TRBV19 and TRBJ1-2; 9 positions match TRBD1. The ends lost 8 bases at V and 2 bases at J; junction bases unmatched: 6. Germline lookup yields CDR1 LNHDA and CDR2 SQIVND (reference sequence). This CDR3 has 14 residues. The CDR3 spells CASRRTGGNYGYTF. Written as DNA, the CDR3 is TGTGCCAGTCGCCGAACAGGGGGCAACTATGGCTACACCTTC.

The chain combines TRBV5-4 with TRBJ1-2; D is ambiguous. There are 14 residues in the CDR3. Germline-derived CDR1 and CDR2 are SGHNT and YYREEE (reference sequence). Trimming took off 1 base at V and 5 bases at J, with 12 bases between the two ends. The CDR3 DNA is TGTGCCAGCAGCTTGTGGGTTGCGTCTTATGGCTACACCTTC. It codes for CASSLWVASYGYTF.

V gene TRBV19 combines with J gene TRBJ1-1; D not certain. V gave up 4 bases and J gave up 0 bases, with 9 bases separating them. Germline CDR1 is LNHDA and CDR2 is SQIVND (reference sequence). This CDR3 has 14 amino acids. The CDR3 bases are TGTGCCAGTAGTAAGGCGGCACTGAACACTGAAGCTTTCTTT. This gives the protein CASSKAALNTEAFF.

J is TRBJ1-3 and V is TRBV18; D is undetermined. Trimming cost V 2 bases and J 4 bases, with 9 bases left between them. CDR3 length equals 14 residues. Germline values: CDR1 KGHSH, CDR2 LQKENI. In DNA form, the CDR3 reads TGTGCCAGCTCACCAGAGACCAGCGGAAACACCATATATTTT. Translated, it gives CASSPETSGNTIYF.

This clone came up a few times. The rearrangement uses TRBV6-9 and TRBJ1-1, with D possibly being TRBD1 (6 bases). The CDR3 runs to 16 residues. V was pared by 8 bases and J by 11 bases, with 30 bases between. CDR1 is MNHGY, CDR2 SVAAGI, per germline. CDR3 region: CASPQGPYAQQVPAFF. The CDR3 DNA is TGTGCCAGCCCACAGGGACCCTACGCGCAGCAGGTTCCGGCTTTCTTT.

The chain carries TRBV6-5 and TRBJ2-7, with 8 positions matching TRBD1. Germline V gene lookup returns CDR1 MNHEY and CDR2 SVGAGI. The V segment lost 6 bases and the J segment 6 bases; nucleotides outside the gene matches: 7. The CDR3 is 13 amino acids. The CDR3 nucleotides are TGTGCCAGCAGACAGGGGGTTTCTTTCGAGCAGTACTTC. Protein: CASRQGVSFEQYF.

The chain links TRBV6-5 to TRBJ2-7, with 12 bases identical to TRBD2. J gave up 5 bases and V 6 bases, and 8 bases lay outside the gene matches. This CDR3 is built from 15 residues. The germline CDR1 and CDR2 sequences are MNHEY and SVGAGI. The CDR3 region has the DNA TGTGCCAGCAGCCGAACTAGCGGGAGGCCCGACGAGCAGTACTTC. Encoded protein: CASSRTSGRPDEQYF.

The gene calls are TRBV7-9 and TRBJ2-3; TRBD2 might be the D (6 bases). The CDR3 runs 17 residues. Per the germline V gene, CDR1 is SEHNR and CDR2 is FQNEAQ (reference sequence). Trimming left V 5 bases short and J 4 bases short, with 22 bases between. As DNA, the CDR3 is TGTGCCAGCAGCCCTTATCTACTAGCCCGAGGTGCAGATACGCAGTATTTT. Its translation: CASSPYLLARGADTQYF.

The CDR3 DNA reads TGTGCCAGCAGCCCCCGTTCTCTAGCGGGAGTTGCCGGGGAGCTGTTTTTT. Encoded protein: CASSPRSLAGVAGELFF. The V call is TRBV9, the J call TRBJ2-2; TRBD2 aligns across 10 bases. The V segment lost 4 bases and the J segment 6 bases; nucleotides outside the gene matches: 12. Germline V CDR1 and CDR2: SGDLS, YYNGEE. The CDR3 is 17 residues long.

The CDR3 here is CASTTGGTPYEQYF. In DNA, the CDR3 is TGTGCCAGCACCACGGGGGGGACCCCCTACGAGCAGTACTTC. This chain links TRBV28 with TRBJ2-7; 8 bases align to TRBD2. The CDR3 sequence is 14 residues long. J lost 2 bases, V lost 7 bases, and 7 bases had no gene match. Germline values: CDR1 MDHEN, CDR2 SYDVKM.

This sequence joins TRBV7-2 and TRBJ2-6; TRBD1 aligns across 7 bases. J was trimmed by 2 bases and V by 4 bases; bases with no gene match: 5. CDR1 is SGHTA and CDR2 is FQGNSA in the germline V gene. The CDR3 consists of 16 residues. The CDR3 bases are TGTGCCAGCAGCTCTAACAGGGGAGCTGGGGCCAACGTCCTGACTTTC. The encoded protein is CASSSNRGAGANVLTF.

The CDR3 sequence: CASSLVAGGETQYF. CDR3 sequence (DNA): TGTGCCAGCAGCTTAGTGGCAGGGGGAGAGACCCAGTACTTC. The rearrangement links TRBV7-2 to TRBJ2-5, with TRBD1 matching 7 bases. The trim removed 1 base at V and 4 bases at J, leaving 3 bases unmatched. The CDR3 runs to 14 residues. Germline values: CDR1 SGHTA, CDR2 FQGNSA.